This entry describes one T cell receptor beta chain. The data originate from a study of cytomegalovirus exposure and HLA in healthy donors. The CDR3 runs to 15 residues. V was pared by 3 bases and J by 1 base, with 13 bases between. Germline V lookup: CDR1 KGHSH, CDR2 LQKENI. The primer mix had 60 Vbeta and 13 Jbeta primers. This table comes from immunoSEQ multiplex PCR, and its TCRdb copy is limited to in-frame clones, with some not included. The sample carries over 85,000 clones, under 85% recorded once. V usage is TRBV18 and J usage is TRBJ2-7; the D is unclear. The TCR was taken from a man between 35 and 55 years old in good health and CMV-seronegative. Sequenced sample: PBMCs. In nucleotides, the CDR3 is TGTGCCAGCTCACCCCCTGTTGGCAGTTCCTACGAGCAGTACTTC. It encodes CASSPPVGSSYEQYF.